A single T cell receptor (beta chain) is shown here with its context. This entry comes from a study of blood T cells in healthy people across ages. On the study more broadly: About one barcoded beta molecule was captured per two T cells (by template switching).

The CDR3 is 16 residues long. V gave up 0 bases and J gave up 7 bases; unmatched junction bases: 8. Looked up from germline, CDR1 is MGHRA and CDR2 is YSYEKL. A second about 6 to 11 cycle PCR used barcoded and J-beta primers. TCRdb re-called the 5' RACE reads through MiXCR, storing one row per CDR3 protein. The table includes 1.6 million or so distinct CDR3 sequences, about 35% detected once. The chain uses TRBV4-1 and TRBJ1-2, with 10 nucleotides matching TRBD1. This clonotype originated in a woman aged 25 to 39 in good health. Specimen: blood. The CDR3 here is CASSQEHLGQGGGYTF. CDR3 nucleotide sequence: TGCGCCAGCAGCCAAGAGCACCTTGGACAGGGGGGTGGCTACACCTTC.